This T cell receptor (beta chain) came from a study of control samples from healthy donors and cancer patients (dated by TCRdb to the early 2020s). A remark on this clone: Its cognate antigen has yet to be identified. There are no base qualities to consult, and no much larger clone falls within one base.

The library was made by the immunoSEQ multiplex PCR assay. The table was pulled from immuneACCESS by TCRdb, which kept in-frame rearrangements only. Such tables lose some clones; where checked, under half of the loss comes from unresolved V genes, and the rest has no known cause. The sample table holds approximately 170,000 clones, of which 90% were seen once. About 1.4% of the sample belongs to the ten largest clones. The germline V gene encodes CDR1 MNHEY and CDR2 SMNVEV (reference sequence). From the cysteine up to the phenylalanine, the CDR3 has a length of 14 residues. The entry retains the CDR3 DNA only, 42 bases that are in frame from base 1. At the junction V is shortened by 8 bases and J by 0 bases, with 12 bases in between.

This chain joins TRBV27 to TRBJ2-3; D gene: possibly TRBD1, on 6 matching bases. Sequencing was performed on blood. This clonotype originated in a woman aged 45 to 65 in good health. CDR3 loop: CASQGRYSTDTQYF. The nucleotide sequence is TGTGCCAGCCAGGGGCGTTATAGCACAGATACGCAGTATTTT.